This T cell receptor (beta chain) was sequenced during a study of control samples from healthy donors and cancer patients. TCRdb's copy holds only in-frame clones and misses some; the assay was immunoSEQ multiplex PCR. The data contain about 130,000 clones, around 96% of them seen just once; the ten biggest clones take up 3.6%. Germline lookup yields CDR1 MNHEY and CDR2 SVGEGT. Trimming removed 6 bases at V and 4 bases at J, with 15 bases between. This CDR3 is 15 amino acids long. This TCR was recovered from a man aged 25 to 40 in good health. The chain is built from TRBV6-2 or TRBV6-3 and TRBJ2-2; D gene ambiguous. Specimen: blood. In nucleotides, the CDR3 is TGTGCCAGCAGCGCTCACCCAGGATTCACCGGGGAGCTGTTTTTT. This codes for CASSAHPGFTGELFF.